The 21 T cell receptor beta chains below come from one sample, sequenced in a study of OX40 agonist ivuxolimab in advanced cancers. Some clones are missing from TCRdb's copy, which holds only in-frame ones; the method was immunoSEQ multiplex PCR. The data show roughly 92,000 clones, 90% to 95% seen once. The specimen comprised CD4+ or CD8+ T cells sorted from blood, sampled in a trial of the OX40 agonist ivuxolimab. The receptors were sampled from an adult with an advanced solid tumor such as melanoma, head and neck, liver or kidney cancer.

The chain has TRBV19 and TRBJ2-7, with unresolved D. The CDR3 covers 13 residues. Trimming took 1 base from V and 3 from J, leaving 7 bases between them. CDR1 is LNHDA, CDR2 SQIVND, per germline (reference sequence). DNA of the CDR3: TGTGCCAGTAGTATAGGCGAGTTCTACGAGCAGTACTTC. Encoded protein: CASSIGEFYEQYF.

The rearrangement uses TRBV7-8 and TRBJ2-1, with 7 bases lining up with TRBD2. Trimming at V came to 1 base and at J to 0 bases, leaving 6 bases not matched to a gene. The CDR3 has 17 residues. Germline assignment: CDR1 SGHVS and CDR2 FQNEAQ. CDR3 nucleotides: TGTGCCAGCAGCTTAGGGGCTAGCGGAGGCTCCTACAATGAGCAGTTCTTC. Amino acid sequence: CASSLGASGGSYNEQFF.

This clone was counted a single time. The chain joins TRBV19 to TRBJ2-3, with TRBD2 matching 8 bases. Trimming at V came to 5 bases and at J to 1 base, leaving 2 bases not matched to a gene. Germline CDR1 LNHDA, CDR2 SQIVND (reference sequence). There are 14 residues in the CDR3. The CDR3 is CASSALAGTDTQYF. The CDR3 region has the DNA TGTGCCAGTAGTGCACTAGCGGGCACAGATACGCAGTATTTT.

The J gene is TRBJ2-2, the V gene TRBV27; 8 bases line up with TRBD1. Germline V lookup: CDR1 MNHEY, CDR2 SMNVEV (reference sequence). With V trimmed by 4 bases and J by 1 base, 8 bases remained unmatched. The CDR3 is 17 residues long. In DNA form, the CDR3 reads TGTGCCAGCAGTTCCCCCAAACAGGGGGGGAACACCGGGGAGCTGTTTTTT. It translates to CASSSPKQGGNTGELFF.

The chain carries TRBV19 and TRBJ2-5; the D gene is possibly TRBD2 (6 bases). The germline V gene has CDR1 LNHDA and CDR2 SQIVND (reference sequence). V lost 6 bases and J 5 bases, leaving 13 bases between the germline ends. The length of the CDR3 is 13 residues. CDR3 region: CASSPGGPETQYF. The CDR3 DNA reads TGTGCCAGTAGCCCCGGGGGACCCGAGACCCAGTACTTC.

A word on this clone: One end of the junction varies from germline; a read error may be responsible. The chain carries TRBV7-7 and TRBJ2-5; TRBD2 agrees at 7 bases. Germline-derived CDR1 and CDR2 are SSHAT and FNYEAQ (reference sequence). This CDR3 contains 16 residues. The CDR3, as DNA: TGTGCTAGCAGCTTAGGCCCGGGCGGGAGCAAAGAGACCCAGTACTTC. Its protein is CASSLGPGGSKETQYF.

This chain links TRBV2 with TRBJ2-7; D call uncertain. The V end lost 3 bases, the J end lost 0 bases, and 6 bases lay between the germline ends. CDR3 length: 13 amino acids. Germline lookup yields CDR1 SNHLY and CDR2 FYNNEI. DNA for the CDR3: TGTGCCAGCAGTGATCGGGTCTCCTACGAGCAGTACTTC. Residues: CASSDRVSYEQYF.

This chain connects TRBV5-6 to TRBJ1-2; weak D call: TRBD1 (5 bases). CDR1 is SGHDT and CDR2 is YYEEEE in the germline V gene. The V gene lost 4 bases and the J gene lost 2 bases, with 12 bases spanning the gap. This CDR3 spans 14 amino acids. CDR3 DNA: TGTGCCAGCAGCCCCGTAGGGGACAACTATGGCTACACCTTC. It encodes CASSPVGDNYGYTF.

The V call is TRBV25-1, the J call TRBJ2-6; D may be TRBD1 (6 bases). The CDR3 spans 18 residues. V lost 5 bases and J lost 0, with 17 bases in between. Germline CDR1 reads MGHDK; CDR2 reads SYGVNS. CDR3 DNA sequence: TGTGCCAGCAGTCCCCGGGTGGGGACAAGCTCTGGGGCCAACGTCCTGACTTTC. This encodes CASSPRVGTSSGANVLTF.

This clone was found once. V and J are TRBV4-3 and TRBJ2-1, with D tentatively TRBD2 (6 bases). This CDR3 comprises 15 residues. CDR1 and CDR2 (germline): LGHNA, YSLEER. V was pared by 8 bases and J by 1 base, with 15 bases between. Here the CDR3 DNA reads TGCGCCAGCTCAGTCGAGGGGAGGTCCTACAATGAGCAGTTCTTC. Translated, it gives CASSVEGRSYNEQFF.

V usage is TRBV5-6 and J usage is TRBJ1-2; D unresolved. The CDR3 has 16 amino acids. The ends were cut back, 4 bases at V and 2 bases at J, with 18 bases in the middle. CDR1 is SGHDT, CDR2 YYEEEE, per germline. CDR3 bases: TGTGCCAGCAGCCCAAGCGTTACAAGGATCAACTATGGCTACACCTTC. Amino acids: CASSPSVTRINYGYTF.

The chain carries TRBV5-6 and TRBJ1-2, with 12 positions matching TRBD1. The germline CDR1 and CDR2 sequences are SGHDT and YYEEEE. This CDR3 is built from 16 residues. V lost 5 bases to trimming and J lost 4 bases; unmatched junction nucleotides: 9. The CDR3 DNA follows: TGTGCCAGCAGTCCGGGACAGGGGGCGTCTGGCTATGGCTACACCTTC. Protein sequence: CASSPGQGASGYGYTF.

The genes are TRBV7-9 and TRBJ2-5; no definite D call. The germline V and J ends were trimmed by 8 bases and 0 bases, with 13 bases remaining between them. CDR1 and CDR2 (germline): SEHNR, FQNEAQ (reference sequence). This CDR3 is 14 amino acids long. CDR3 sequence: CASGAGQHQETQYF. The DNA of the CDR3 is TGTGCCAGCGGCGCCGGCCAGCACCAAGAGACCCAGTACTTC.

The rearrangement links TRBV9 to TRBJ1-3, with TRBD1 matching 8 bases. The CDR3 runs 15 residues. J was trimmed by 4 bases and V by 4 bases; bases with no gene match: 7. The V gene's germline CDR1 is SGDLS and CDR2 YYNGEE. In DNA, the CDR3 is TGTGCCAGCAGCCCCCGGACAGGGCGGGGAAACACCATATATTTT. This gives the protein CASSPRTGRGNTIYF. Complete variable domain (other parts from reference TRBV9 and TRBJ1-3): DSGVTQTPKHLITATGQRVTLRCSPRSGDLSVYWYQQSLDQGLQFLIQYYNGEERAKGNILERFSAQQFPDLHSELNLSSLELGDSALYFCASSPRTGRGNTIYFGEGSWLTVV.

The genes are TRBV6-1 and TRBJ2-2, with unresolved D. V was cut by 4 bases and J by 8 bases, with 14 bases left in between. This CDR3 is 14 amino acids long. From germline, CDR1 is MNHNS and CDR2 SASEGT. In DNA, the CDR3 is TGTGCCAGCAGTGCCCCAAGAGGATTTGGGGAGCTGTTTTTT. It yields the protein CASSAPRGFGELFF.

The J gene is TRBJ2-5, the V gene TRBV7-8; 8 bases match TRBD1. Germline trimming cut 5 bases from V and 1 base from J; bases unmatched to any gene: 3. CDR3 length equals 14 residues. Germline V gene sequence: CDR1 SGHVS, CDR2 FQNEAQ. In DNA, the CDR3 is TGTGCCAGCAGCCTCGGACAGGGCCAAGAGACCCAGTACTTC. Amino acids: CASSLGQGQETQYF. Filled out from reference TRBV7-8 and TRBJ2-5, the complete variable domain reads GAGVSQSPRYKVAKRGQDVALRCDPISGHVSLFWYQQALGQGPEFLTYFQNEAQLDKSGLPSDRFFAERPEGSVSTLKIQRTQQEDSAVYLCASSLGQGQETQYFGPGTRLLVL.

The chain has TRBV5-4 and TRBJ2-2; TRBD2 matches 10 bases. Trimming at V came to 4 bases and at J to 6 bases, leaving 9 bases not matched to a gene. The CDR3 is 16 amino acids. CDR1 and CDR2 (germline): SGHNT, YYREEE (reference sequence). The CDR3 reads CASSVGASGRPGELFF. CDR3 in DNA: TGTGCCAGCAGCGTTGGGGCTAGCGGGAGACCCGGGGAGCTGTTTTTT.

With regard to this clone: Other DNA sequences in this specimen translate into the identical CDR3. The chain uses TRBV7-2 and TRBJ2-7; no clear D gene. Germline CDR1 reads SGHTA; CDR2 reads FQGNSA. The length of the CDR3 is 12 residues. Between the trimmed V and J ends, which lost 3 bases and 6 bases, there was a span of 9 bases. As DNA, the CDR3 is TGTGCCAGCAGCTTGTCGGGCTCCGAGCAGTACTTC. It encodes CASSLSGSEQYF.

This chain links TRBV7-8 with TRBJ2-7; no firm D call. This CDR3 comprises 13 residues. CDR1 and CDR2 from the germline V gene are SGHVS and FQNEAQ. Trimming took 5 bases from V and 7 from J, leaving 15 bases between them. In DNA, the CDR3 is TGTGCCAGCAGCCCACTGGCGGAGATGGAGCAGTACTTC. As protein: CASSPLAEMEQYF.

The chain combines TRBV2 with TRBJ2-7, with 13 bases fitting TRBD2. V was pared by 6 bases and J by 5 bases, with 19 bases of the junction left unmatched. The germline V gene encodes CDR1 SNHLY and CDR2 FYNNEI. The CDR3 extends over 19 amino acids. Here the CDR3 reads CASRGTGLAGVKRLNEQYF. CDR3 DNA: TGTGCCAGCAGAGGTACCGGACTAGCGGGAGTAAAACGTCTGAACGAGCAGTACTTC.

The J gene is TRBJ2-1, the V gene TRBV10-3; D unresolved. This CDR3 spans 12 amino acids. Germline V gives CDR1 ENHRY, CDR2 SYGVKD. V lost 5 bases and J lost 10, with 12 bases in between. The CDR3 DNA reads as TGTGCCATCAGTACCCGGTATGAGGAGCAGTTCTTC. This encodes CAISTRYEEQFF.